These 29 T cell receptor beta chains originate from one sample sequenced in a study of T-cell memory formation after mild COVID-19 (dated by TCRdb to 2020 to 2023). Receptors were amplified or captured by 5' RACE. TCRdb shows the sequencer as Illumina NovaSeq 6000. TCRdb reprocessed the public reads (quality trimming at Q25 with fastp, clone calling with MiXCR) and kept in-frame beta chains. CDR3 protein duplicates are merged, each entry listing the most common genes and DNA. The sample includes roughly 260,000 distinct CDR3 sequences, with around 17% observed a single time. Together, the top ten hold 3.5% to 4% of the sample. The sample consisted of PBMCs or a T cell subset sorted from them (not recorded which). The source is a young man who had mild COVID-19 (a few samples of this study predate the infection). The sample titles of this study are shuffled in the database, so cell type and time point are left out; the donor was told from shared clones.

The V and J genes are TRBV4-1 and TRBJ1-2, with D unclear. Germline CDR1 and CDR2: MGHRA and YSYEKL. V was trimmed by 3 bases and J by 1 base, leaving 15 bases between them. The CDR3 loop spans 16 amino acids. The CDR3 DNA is TGCGCCAGCAGCCAGCCCGGGCTCAACCTTAACTATGGCTACACCTTC. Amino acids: CASSQPGLNLNYGYTF.

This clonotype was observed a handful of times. The CDR3 coding sequence is TGCAGCGTTGAAGGTGCGGTTTTTCGGAATGAGCAGTTCTTC. Its protein product is CSVEGAVFRNEQFF. The rearrangement uses TRBV29-1 and TRBJ2-1, with D hard to call. This CDR3 has 14 residues. Trimming took off 1 base at V and 7 bases at J, with 14 bases between the two ends. The germline gives CDR1 SQVTM, CDR2 ANQGSEA.

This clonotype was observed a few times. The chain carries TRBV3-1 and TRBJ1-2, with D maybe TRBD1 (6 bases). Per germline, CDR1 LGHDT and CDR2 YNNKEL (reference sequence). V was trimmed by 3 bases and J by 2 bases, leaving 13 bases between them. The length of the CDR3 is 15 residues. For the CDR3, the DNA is TGTGCCAGCAGCCATGCCGGGACACTGAACTATGGCTACACCTTC. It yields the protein CASSHAGTLNYGYTF.

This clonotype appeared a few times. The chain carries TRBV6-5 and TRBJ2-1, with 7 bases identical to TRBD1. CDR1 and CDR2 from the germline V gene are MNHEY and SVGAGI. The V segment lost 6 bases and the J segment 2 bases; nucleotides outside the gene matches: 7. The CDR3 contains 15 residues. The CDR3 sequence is CASRRTGPTYNEQFF. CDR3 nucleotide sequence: TGTGCCAGCAGACGGACAGGACCTACCTACAATGAGCAGTTCTTC.

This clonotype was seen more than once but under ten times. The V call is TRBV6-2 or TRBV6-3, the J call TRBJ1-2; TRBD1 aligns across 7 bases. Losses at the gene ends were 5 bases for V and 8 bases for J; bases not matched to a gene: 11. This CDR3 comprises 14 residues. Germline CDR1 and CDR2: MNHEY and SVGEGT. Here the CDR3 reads CASSRAGGPKGYTF. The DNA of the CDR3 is TGTGCCAGCAGTCGGGCAGGGGGTCCGAAAGGCTACACCTTC.

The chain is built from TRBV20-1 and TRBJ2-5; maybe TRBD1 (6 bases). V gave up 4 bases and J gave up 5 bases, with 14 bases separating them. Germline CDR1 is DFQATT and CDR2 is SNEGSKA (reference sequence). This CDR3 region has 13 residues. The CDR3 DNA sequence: TGCAGTGCTACCCGGTACCAGGGGGAGACCCAGTACTTC. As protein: CSATRYQGETQYF.

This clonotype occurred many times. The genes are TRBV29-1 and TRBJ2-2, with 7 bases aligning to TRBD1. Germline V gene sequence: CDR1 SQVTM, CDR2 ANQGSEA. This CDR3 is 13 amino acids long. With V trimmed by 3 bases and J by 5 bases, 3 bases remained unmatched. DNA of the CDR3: TGCAGCGTTGACAGGGGGAAAACCGGGGAGCTGTTTTTT. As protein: CSVDRGKTGELFF.

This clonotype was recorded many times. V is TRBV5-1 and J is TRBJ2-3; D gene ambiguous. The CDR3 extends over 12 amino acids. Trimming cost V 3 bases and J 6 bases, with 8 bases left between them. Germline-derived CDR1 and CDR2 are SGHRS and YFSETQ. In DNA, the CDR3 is TGCGCCAGCAGCTCCAGCGACGATACGCAGTATTTT. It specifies CASSSSDDTQYF.

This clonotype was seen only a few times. As DNA, the CDR3 is TGTGCCAGCAGAGACGCCGGGACCCTTCCCCACTATGGCTACACCTTC. Protein product: CASRDAGTLPHYGYTF. V and J are TRBV6-6 and TRBJ1-2; the D gene is possibly TRBD1 (5 bases). The CDR3 is 16 amino acids. V lost 6 bases, J lost 3 bases, and 20 bases lay in between. In germline, CDR1 is MNHNY, CDR2 SVGAGI (reference sequence).

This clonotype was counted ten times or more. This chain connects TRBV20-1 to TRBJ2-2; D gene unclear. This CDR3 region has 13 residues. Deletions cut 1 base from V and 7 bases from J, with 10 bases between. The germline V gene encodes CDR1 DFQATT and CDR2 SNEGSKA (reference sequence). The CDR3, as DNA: TGCAGTGCTAGAGCAAGGGCCGACGGGGAGCTGTTTTTT. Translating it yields CSARARADGELFF.

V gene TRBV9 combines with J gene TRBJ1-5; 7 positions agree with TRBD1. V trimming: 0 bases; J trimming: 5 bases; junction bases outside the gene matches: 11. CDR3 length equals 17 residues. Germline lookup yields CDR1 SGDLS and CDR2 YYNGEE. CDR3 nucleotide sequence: TGTGCCAGCAGCGTAGCTACGCGAGGGGGCCGGTATCAGCCCCAGCATTTT. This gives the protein CASSVATRGGRYQPQHF.

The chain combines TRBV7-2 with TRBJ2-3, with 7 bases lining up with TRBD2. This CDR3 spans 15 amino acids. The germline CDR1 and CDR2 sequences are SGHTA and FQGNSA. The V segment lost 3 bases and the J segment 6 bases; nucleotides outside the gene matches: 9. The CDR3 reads CASSLSSHGRDTQYF. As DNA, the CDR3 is TGTGCCAGCAGCTTGAGCTCCCACGGGAGGGATACGCAGTATTTT.

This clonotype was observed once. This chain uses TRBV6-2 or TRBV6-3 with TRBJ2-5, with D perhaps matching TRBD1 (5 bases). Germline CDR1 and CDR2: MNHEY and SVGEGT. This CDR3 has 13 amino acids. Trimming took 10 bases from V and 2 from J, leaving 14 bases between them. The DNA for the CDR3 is TGTGCCACAGGCAGGGCAGAACAAGAGACCCAGTACTTC. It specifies CATGRAEQETQYF.

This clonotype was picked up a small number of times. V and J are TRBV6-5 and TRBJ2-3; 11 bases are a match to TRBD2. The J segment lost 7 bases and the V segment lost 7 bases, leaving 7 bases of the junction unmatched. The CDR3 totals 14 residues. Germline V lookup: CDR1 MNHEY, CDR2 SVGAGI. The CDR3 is CASTVAGGSYTQYF. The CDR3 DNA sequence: TGTGCCAGCACTGTAGCGGGGGGGAGTTATACGCAGTATTTT.

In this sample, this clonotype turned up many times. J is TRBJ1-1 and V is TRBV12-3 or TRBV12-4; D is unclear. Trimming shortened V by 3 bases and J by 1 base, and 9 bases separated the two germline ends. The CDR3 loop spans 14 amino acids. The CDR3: CASSFMIRNTEAFF. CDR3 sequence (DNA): TGTGCCAGCAGTTTTATGATCAGGAACACTGAAGCTTTCTTT.

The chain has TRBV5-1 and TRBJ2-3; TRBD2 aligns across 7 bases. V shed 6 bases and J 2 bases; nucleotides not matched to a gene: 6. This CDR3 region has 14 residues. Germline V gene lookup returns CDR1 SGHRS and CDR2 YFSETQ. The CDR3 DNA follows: TGCGCCAGCAAGGGGAGCGGGGACACAGATACGCAGTATTTT. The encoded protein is CASKGSGDTDTQYF.

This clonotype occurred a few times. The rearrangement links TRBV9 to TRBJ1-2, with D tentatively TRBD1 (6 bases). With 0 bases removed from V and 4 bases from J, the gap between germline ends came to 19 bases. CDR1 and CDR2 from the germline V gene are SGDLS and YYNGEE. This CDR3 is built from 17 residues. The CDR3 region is CASSVASGAFGTYGYTF. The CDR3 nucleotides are TGTGCCAGCAGCGTAGCCTCAGGGGCGTTTGGTACCTATGGCTACACCTTC.

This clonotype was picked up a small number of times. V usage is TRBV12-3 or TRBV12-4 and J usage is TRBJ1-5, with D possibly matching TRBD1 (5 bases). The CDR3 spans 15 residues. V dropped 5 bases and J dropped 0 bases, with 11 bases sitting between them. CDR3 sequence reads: CASSPRGVSNQPQHF. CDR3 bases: TGTGCCAGCAGTCCTAGGGGTGTTAGCAATCAGCCCCAGCATTTT.

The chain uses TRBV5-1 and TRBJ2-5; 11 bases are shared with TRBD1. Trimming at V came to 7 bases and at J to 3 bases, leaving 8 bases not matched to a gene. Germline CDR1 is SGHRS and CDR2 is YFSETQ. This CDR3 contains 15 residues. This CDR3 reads CASLRGGQGEETQYF. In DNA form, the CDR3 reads TGCGCCAGCTTAAGAGGGGGACAGGGGGAAGAGACCCAGTACTTC.

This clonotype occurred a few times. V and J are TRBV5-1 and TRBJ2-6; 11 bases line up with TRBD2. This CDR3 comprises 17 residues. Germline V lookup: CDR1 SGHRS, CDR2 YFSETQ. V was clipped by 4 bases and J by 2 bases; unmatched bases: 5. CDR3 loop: CASSRTSGLAGANVLTF. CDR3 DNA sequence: TGCGCCAGCAGCAGGACTAGCGGGTTAGCTGGGGCCAACGTCCTGACTTTC.

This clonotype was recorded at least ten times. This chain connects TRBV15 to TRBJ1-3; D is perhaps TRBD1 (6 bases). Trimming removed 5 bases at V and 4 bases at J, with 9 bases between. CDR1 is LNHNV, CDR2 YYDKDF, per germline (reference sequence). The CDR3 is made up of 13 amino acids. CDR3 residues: CATSLQGGNTIYF. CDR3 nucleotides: TGTGCCACCAGCCTACAGGGCGGAAACACCATATATTTT.

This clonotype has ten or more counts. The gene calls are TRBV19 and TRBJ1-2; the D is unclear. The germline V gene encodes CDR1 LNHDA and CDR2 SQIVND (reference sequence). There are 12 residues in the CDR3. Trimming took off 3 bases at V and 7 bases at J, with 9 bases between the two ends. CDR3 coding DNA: TGTGCCAGTAGTATCGAAAGGGTTGGCTACACCTTC. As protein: CASSIERVGYTF.

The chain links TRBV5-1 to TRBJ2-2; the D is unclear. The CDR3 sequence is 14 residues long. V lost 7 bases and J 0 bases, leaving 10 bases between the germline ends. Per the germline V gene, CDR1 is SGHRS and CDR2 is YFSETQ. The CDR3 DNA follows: TGCGCCAGCCCCACGATCCCGAACACCGGGGAGCTGTTTTTT. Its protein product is CASPTIPNTGELFF.

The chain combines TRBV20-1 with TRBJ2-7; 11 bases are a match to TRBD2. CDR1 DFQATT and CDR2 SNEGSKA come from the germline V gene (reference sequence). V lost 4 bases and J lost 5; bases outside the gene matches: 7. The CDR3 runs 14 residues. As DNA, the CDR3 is TGCAGTGCTAACCGACTAGCGGGGTACCACGAGCAGTACTTC. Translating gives CSANRLAGYHEQYF.

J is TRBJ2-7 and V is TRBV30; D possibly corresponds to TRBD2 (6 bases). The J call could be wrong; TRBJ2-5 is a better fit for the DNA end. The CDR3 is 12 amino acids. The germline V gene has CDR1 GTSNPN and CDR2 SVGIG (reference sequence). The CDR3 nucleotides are TGTGCCGGGACGCTTGGGGGGGAGACCCAGTACTTC. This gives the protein CAGTLGGETQYF.

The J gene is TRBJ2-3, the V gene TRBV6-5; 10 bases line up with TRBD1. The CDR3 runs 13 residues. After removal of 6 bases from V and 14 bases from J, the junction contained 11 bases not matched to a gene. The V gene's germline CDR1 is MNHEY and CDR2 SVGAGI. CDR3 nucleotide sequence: TGTGCCAGCAGCATACGAGGACAGGGGGTAGTGTATTTT. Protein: CASSIRGQGVVYF.

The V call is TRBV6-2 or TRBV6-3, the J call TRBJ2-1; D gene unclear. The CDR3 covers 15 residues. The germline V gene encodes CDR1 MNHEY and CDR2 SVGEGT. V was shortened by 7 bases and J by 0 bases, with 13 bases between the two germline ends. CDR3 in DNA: TGTGCCAGCATCTTCCGAGGAGTCTCCTACAATGAGCAGTTCTTC. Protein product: CASIFRGVSYNEQFF.

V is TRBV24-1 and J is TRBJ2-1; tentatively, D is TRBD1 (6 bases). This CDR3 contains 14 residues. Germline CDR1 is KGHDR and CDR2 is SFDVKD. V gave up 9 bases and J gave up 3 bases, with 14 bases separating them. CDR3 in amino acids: CATSKGRGYNEQFF. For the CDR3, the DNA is TGTGCCACCTCAAAGGGCAGGGGCTACAATGAGCAGTTCTTC.

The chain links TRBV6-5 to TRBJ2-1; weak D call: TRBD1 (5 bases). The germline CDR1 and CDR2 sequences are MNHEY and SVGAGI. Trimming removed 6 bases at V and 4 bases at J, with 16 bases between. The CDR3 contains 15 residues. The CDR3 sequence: CASSATAGIYNEQFF. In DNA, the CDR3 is TGTGCCAGCAGCGCGACTGCAGGGATTTACAATGAGCAGTTCTTC.